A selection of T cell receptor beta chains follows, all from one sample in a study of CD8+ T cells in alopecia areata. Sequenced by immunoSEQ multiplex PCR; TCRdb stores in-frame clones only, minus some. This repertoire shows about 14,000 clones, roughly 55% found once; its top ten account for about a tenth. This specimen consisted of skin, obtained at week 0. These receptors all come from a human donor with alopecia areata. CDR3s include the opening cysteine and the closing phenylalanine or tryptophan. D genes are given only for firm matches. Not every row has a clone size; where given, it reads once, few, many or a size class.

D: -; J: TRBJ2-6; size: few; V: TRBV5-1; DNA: TGCGCCAGCAGCCCTGACAGCTCTGGGGCCAACGTCCTGACTTTC; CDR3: CASSPDSSGANVLTF
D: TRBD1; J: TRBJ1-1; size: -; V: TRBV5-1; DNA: TGCGCCAGCAGCCCCAGGACAGGTTCGAACACTGAAGCTTTCTTT; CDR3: CASSPRTGSNTEAFF
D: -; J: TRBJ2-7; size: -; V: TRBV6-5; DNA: TGTGCCAGTTCTCACGGCGAGCAGTACTTC; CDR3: CASSHGEQYF
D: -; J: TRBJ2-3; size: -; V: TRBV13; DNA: TGTGCCAGCAGCCTAGACGGACTCCCGGGCGACGGCACAGATACGCAGTATTTT; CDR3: CASSLDGLPGDGTDTQYF
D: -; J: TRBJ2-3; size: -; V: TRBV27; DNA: TGTGCCAGCATTCTCCGTAACACAGATACGCAGTATTTT; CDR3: CASILRNTDTQYF
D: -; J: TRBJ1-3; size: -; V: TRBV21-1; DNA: TGTGCCAGCAGCAAAGACTTGAAGAAAGATTTAGGAGGGGCCAGGGGGTACACCATATATTTT; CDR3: CASSKDLKKDLGGARGYTIYF
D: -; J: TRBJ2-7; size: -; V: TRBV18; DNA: TGTGCCAGCTCACCGGGCCTCGGTGGCGAGCAGTACTTC; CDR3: CASSPGLGGEQYF
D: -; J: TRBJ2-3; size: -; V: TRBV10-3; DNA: TGTGCCATCAGTGAACCCCCTGTCCTGGCGACAGATACGCAGTATTTT; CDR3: CAISEPPVLATDTQYF
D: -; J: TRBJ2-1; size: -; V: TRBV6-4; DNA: TGTGCCAGCAGCCTAGAGGGGGCCTACAATGAGCAGTTCTTC; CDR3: CASSLEGAYNEQFF
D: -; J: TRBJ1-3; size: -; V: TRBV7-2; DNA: TGTGCCAGCAGCCGCGGACAGGGAAACACCATATATTTT; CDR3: CASSRGQGNTIYF
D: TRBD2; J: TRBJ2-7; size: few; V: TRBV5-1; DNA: TGCGCCAGCAGCTTTAGCGGGGGTCGGGAGCAGTACTTC; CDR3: CASSFSGGREQYF
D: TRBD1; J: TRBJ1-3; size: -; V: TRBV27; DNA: TGTGCCAGCAGCTATACTGGACAGGGAGGAAACACCATATATTTT; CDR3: CASSYTGQGGNTIYF
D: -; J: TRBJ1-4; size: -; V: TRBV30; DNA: TGTGCCTGCGTGGAGGGTCATTTTAGAGGGACTAATGAAAAACTGTTTTTT; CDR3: CACVEGHFRGTNEKLFF
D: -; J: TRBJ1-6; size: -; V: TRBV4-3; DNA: TGCGCCAGCAGCCAAGAGGTGCGGACAGAGAATTCACCCCTCCACTTT; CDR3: CASSQEVRTENSPLHF
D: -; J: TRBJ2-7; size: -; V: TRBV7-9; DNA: TGTGCCATCGACAGGAATTCCTACGAGCAGTACTTC; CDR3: CAIDRNSYEQYF
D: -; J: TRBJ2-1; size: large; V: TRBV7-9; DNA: TGTGCCAGCAGCCCACCCCCGGGGACAATCAGCTCCTACAATGAGCAGTTCTTC; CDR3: CASSPPPGTISSYNEQFF
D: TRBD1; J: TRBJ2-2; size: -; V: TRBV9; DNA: TGTGCCAGCAGCTTAACCGGGACAGCGATTGGGGAGCTGTTTTTT; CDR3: CASSLTGTAIGELFF
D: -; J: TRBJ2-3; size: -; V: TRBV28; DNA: TGTGCCAGCAGTTTATATAGGGGTGGGGATCCTCTCACAGATACGCAGTATTTT; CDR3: CASSLYRGGDPLTDTQYF
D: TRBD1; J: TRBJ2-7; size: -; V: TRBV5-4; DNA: TGTGCCAGCAGCTTGGCGATGTACAATAGGGGGCACGGCTACGAGCAGTACTTC; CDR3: CASSLAMYNRGHGYEQYF
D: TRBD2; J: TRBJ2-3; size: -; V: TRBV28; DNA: TGTGCCAGCAGTTACTCTTGGGGCGGGGGAGCAGATACGCAGTATTTT; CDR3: CASSYSWGGGADTQYF
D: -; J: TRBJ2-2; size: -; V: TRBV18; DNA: TGTGCCAGCTCACCGGGACGAAAGCTGTTTTTT; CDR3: CASSPGRKLFF
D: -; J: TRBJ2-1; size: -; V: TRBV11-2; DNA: TGTGCCAGCAGCTCGGAAGTTTACAATGAGCAGTTCTTC; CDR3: CASSSEVYNEQFF
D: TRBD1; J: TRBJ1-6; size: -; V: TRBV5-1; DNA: TGCGCCAGCAGCTTGTCAACCGGGACAGACAATTCACCCCTCCACTTT; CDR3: CASSLSTGTDNSPLHF
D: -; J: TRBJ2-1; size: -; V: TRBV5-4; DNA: TGTGCCAGCAGCTTTCCGAGCTCCAATGAGCAGTTCTTC; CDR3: CASSFPSSNEQFF